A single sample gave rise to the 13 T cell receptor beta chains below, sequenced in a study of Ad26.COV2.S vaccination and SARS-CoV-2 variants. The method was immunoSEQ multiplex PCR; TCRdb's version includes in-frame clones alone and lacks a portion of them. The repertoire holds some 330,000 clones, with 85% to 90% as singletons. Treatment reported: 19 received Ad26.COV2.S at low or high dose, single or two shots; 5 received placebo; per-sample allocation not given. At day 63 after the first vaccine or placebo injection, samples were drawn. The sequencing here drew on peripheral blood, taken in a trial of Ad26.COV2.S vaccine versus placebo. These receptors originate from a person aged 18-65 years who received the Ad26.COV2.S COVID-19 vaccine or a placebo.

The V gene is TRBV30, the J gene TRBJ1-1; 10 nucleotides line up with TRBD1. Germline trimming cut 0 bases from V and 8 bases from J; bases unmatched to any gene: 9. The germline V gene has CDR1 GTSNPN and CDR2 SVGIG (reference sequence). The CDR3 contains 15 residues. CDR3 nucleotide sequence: TGTGCCTGGAGTGTAGGTGGGACAGGGGTAATCGAAGCTTTCTTT. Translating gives CAWSVGGTGVIEAFF.

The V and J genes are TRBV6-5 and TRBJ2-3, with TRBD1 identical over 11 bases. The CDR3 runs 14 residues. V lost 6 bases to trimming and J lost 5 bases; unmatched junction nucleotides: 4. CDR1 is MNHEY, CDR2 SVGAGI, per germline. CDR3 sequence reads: CASSRDRGRDTQYF. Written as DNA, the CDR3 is TGTGCCAGCAGCCGGGACAGGGGGAGAGATACGCAGTATTTT.

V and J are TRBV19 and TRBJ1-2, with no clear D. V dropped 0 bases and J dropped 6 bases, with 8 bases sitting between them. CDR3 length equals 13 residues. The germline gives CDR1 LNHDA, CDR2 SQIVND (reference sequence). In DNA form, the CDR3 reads TGTGCCAGTAGTATAGACCCTCTTAATGGCTACACCTTC. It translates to CASSIDPLNGYTF.

In DNA, the CDR3 is TGTGCCACGGGAGTTAACTATGGCTACACCTTC. This encodes CATGVNYGYTF. The chain joins TRBV19 to TRBJ1-2; no firm D call. This CDR3 is 11 amino acids long. Germline CDR1 is LNHDA and CDR2 is SQIVND (reference sequence). With 10 bases removed from V and 1 base from J, the gap between germline ends came to 7 bases.

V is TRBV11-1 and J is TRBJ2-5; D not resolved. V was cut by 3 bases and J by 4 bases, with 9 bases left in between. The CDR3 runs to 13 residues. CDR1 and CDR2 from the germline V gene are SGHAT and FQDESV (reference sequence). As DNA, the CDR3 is TGTGCCAGCAGCTTGCACAGATTAGAGACCCAGTACTTC. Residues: CASSLHRLETQYF. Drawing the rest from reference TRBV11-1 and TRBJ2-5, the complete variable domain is EAEVAQSPRYKITEKSQAVAFWCDPISGHATLYWYRQILGQGPELLVQFQDESVVDDSQLPKDRFSAERLKGVDSTLKIQPAELGDSAMYLCASSLHRLETQYFGPGTRLLVL.

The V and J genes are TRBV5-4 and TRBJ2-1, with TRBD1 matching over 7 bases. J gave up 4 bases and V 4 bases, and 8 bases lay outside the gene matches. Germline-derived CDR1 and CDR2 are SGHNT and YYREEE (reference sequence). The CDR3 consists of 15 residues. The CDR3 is CASSPGTAGYNEQFF. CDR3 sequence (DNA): TGTGCCAGCAGCCCGGGGACAGCTGGTTACAATGAGCAGTTCTTC.

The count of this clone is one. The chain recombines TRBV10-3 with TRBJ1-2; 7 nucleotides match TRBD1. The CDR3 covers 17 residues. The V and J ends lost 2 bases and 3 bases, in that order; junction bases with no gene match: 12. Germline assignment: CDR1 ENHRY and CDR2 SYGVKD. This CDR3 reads CAISEAFRDSQDYGYTF. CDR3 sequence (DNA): TGTGCCATCAGTGAGGCGTTCCGGGACAGCCAAGACTATGGCTACACCTTC.

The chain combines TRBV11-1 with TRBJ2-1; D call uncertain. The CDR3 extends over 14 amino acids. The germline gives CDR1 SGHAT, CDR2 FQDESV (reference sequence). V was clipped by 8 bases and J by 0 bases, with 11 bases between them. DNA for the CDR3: TGTGCCAGCCGGAGCTATAGCTCCTACAATGAGCAGTTCTTC. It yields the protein CASRSYSSYNEQFF.

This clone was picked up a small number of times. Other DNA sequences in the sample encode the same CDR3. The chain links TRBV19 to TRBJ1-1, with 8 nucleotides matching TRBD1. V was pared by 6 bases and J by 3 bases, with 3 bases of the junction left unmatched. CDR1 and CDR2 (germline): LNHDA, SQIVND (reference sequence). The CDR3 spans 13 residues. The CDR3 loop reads CASRDRVDTEAFF. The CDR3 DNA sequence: TGTGCCAGTAGGGACAGGGTGGACACTGAAGCTTTCTTT.

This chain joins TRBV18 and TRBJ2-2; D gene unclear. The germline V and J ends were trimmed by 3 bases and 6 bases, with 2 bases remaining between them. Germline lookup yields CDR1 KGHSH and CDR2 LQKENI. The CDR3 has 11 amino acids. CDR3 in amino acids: CASSPAGELFF. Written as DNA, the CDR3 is TGTGCCAGCTCACCCGCCGGGGAGCTGTTTTTT.

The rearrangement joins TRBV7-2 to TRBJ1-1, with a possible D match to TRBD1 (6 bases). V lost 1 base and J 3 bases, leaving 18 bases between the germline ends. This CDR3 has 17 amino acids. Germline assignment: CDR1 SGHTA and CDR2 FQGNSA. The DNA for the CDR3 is TGTGCCAGCAGCTTAGGGGGGGCCGGTTTCCAGCACACTGAAGCTTTCTTT. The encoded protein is CASSLGGAGFQHTEAFF.

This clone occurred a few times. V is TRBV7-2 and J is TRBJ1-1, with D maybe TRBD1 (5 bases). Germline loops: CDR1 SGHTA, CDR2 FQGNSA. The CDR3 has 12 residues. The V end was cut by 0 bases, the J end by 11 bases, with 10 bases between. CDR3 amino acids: CASSLAAHRAFF. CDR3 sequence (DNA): TGTGCCAGCAGCTTAGCGGCACACAGGGCTTTCTTT.

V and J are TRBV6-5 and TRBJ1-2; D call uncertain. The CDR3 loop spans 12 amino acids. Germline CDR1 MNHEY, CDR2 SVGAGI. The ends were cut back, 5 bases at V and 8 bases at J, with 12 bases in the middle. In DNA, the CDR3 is TGTGCCAGCAGTACGGCCCTCAAGGGCTACACCTTC. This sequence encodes CASSTALKGYTF.